This T cell receptor beta chain appears in the sequencing data of a study of T cell repertoires in cytomegalovirus infection. Study-wide context: Indications of both CMV infection and matching HLA type were provided by public TCR beta signatures. Study-level points and caveats: Cumulative frequency (of public TCR beta family members) identified carriers of CMV plus the relevant HLA. HLA-C-restricted, CMV-specific TCR beta clonotypes were dominant ex vivo.

In TCRdb, the reads were re-called with MiXCR into one record per CDR3 protein. Among about 300,000 distinct CDR3 sequences listed, 9.6% were seen once. The CDR3 runs 13 residues. Germline assignment: CDR1 SGHTA and CDR2 FQGNSA. Deletions cut 2 bases from V and 4 bases from J, with 8 bases between. There are many counts of this clonotype. The antigen is unknown. Material: PBMCs. The source is a human donor in good health (CMV status not recorded). Some clones in this sample may be carry-over from other donors' samples. The chain joins TRBV7-2 to TRBJ1-1; D is ambiguous. The CDR3 sequence: CASSLRRFTEAFF. The CDR3 coding sequence is TGTGCCAGCAGCTTAAGGAGGTTCACTGAAGCTTTCTTT.